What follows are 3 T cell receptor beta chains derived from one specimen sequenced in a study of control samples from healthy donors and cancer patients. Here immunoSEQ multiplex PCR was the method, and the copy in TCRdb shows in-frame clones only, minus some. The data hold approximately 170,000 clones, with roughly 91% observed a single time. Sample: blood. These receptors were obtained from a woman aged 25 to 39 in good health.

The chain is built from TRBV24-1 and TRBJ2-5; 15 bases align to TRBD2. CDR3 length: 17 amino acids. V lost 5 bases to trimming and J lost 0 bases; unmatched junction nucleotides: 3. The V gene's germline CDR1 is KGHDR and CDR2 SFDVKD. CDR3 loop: CATSVGTSGRYQETQYF. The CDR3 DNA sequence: TGTGCCACCAGTGTTGGGACTAGCGGGAGGTACCAAGAGACCCAGTACTTC.

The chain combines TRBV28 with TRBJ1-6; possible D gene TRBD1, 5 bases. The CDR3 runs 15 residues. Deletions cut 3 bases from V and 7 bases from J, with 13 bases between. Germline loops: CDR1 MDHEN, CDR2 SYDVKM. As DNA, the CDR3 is TGTGCCAGCAGTTTGTGGGGGGATCGCAATTCACCCCTCCACTTT. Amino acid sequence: CASSLWGDRNSPLHF.

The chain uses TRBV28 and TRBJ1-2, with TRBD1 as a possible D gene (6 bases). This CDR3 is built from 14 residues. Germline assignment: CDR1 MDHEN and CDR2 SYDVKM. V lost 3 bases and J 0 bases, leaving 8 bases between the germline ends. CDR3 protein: CASSFGTPNYGYTF. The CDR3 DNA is TGTGCCAGCAGTTTCGGGACACCTAACTATGGCTACACCTTC.